This entry lists 26 T cell receptor beta chains sequenced from one sample in a study of vaccination and CD4 T cells after COVID-19. Documented treatment: roughly ten-day PBMC culture with coronavirus spike peptide pools or control peptides (ViraFEST assay). Cultured CD4+ T cells had their DNA profiled by the Oncomine TCR Beta short-read assay. TCRdb independently ran MiXCR on the PCR reads; one entry per CDR3 protein. In the table there are 20,000 to 25,000 distinct CDR3 sequences, 60% of which are singletons. Their antigens are not known. The source was CD4+ T cells from blood, cultured in vitro, collected after SARS-CoV-2 vaccination. Receptors were obtained from a human donor who received a COVID-19 vaccine.

This clonotype was seen a few times. The chain is built from TRBV5-4 and TRBJ1-1, with D hard to call. The CDR3 is 14 residues long. Trimming took 0 bases from V and 0 from J, leaving 6 bases between them. Per the germline V gene, CDR1 is SGHNT and CDR2 is YYREEE (reference sequence). The CDR3 is CASSLVGLNTEAFF. The CDR3 region has the DNA TGTGCCAGCAGCTTGGTAGGTCTGAACACTGAAGCTTTCTTT.

This clonotype was found once. This sequence joins TRBV25-1 and TRBJ1-4, with D maybe TRBD1 (6 bases). Germline V gives CDR1 MGHDK, CDR2 SYGVNS. This CDR3 contains 14 residues. V was cut by 3 bases and J by 7 bases, with 12 bases left in between. The CDR3 sequence is CASSDRATGEKLFF. In DNA, the CDR3 is TGTGCCAGCAGTGACCGGGCGACAGGTGAAAAACTGTTTTTT.

V gene TRBV19 combines with J gene TRBJ2-3; possible D gene TRBD2, 5 bases. The length of the CDR3 is 14 residues. The V gene lost 7 bases and the J gene lost 1 base, with 12 bases spanning the gap. Germline lookup yields CDR1 LNHDA and CDR2 SQIVND (reference sequence). The CDR3 sequence is CASMEAGGTDTQYF. In nucleotides, the CDR3 is TGTGCCAGTATGGAGGCAGGCGGCACAGATACGCAGTATTTT.

The chain combines TRBV19 with TRBJ1-2; D gene ambiguous. Germline loops: CDR1 LNHDA, CDR2 SQIVND (reference sequence). The CDR3 length is 13 residues. Trimming took 3 bases from V and 4 from J, leaving 9 bases between them. The CDR3 here is CASSISQFYGYTF. The CDR3 coding sequence is TGTGCCAGTAGTATTAGCCAGTTCTATGGCTACACCTTC.

This chain joins TRBV24-1 and TRBJ2-1; TRBD2 matches at 8 bases. Germline V gene lookup returns CDR1 KGHDR and CDR2 SFDVKD. The CDR3 loop spans 12 amino acids. V trimming: 6 bases; J trimming: 15 bases; junction bases outside the gene matches: 9. The CDR3 region is CATSLPERERFF. In DNA form, the CDR3 reads TGTGCCACCAGTCTCCCCGAGCGGGAGAGGTTCTTC.

The chain couples TRBV7-3 to TRBJ2-3; TRBD2 matches at 9 bases. The CDR3 runs to 15 residues. Germline lookup yields CDR1 SGHTA and CDR2 FQGTGA. V shed 5 bases and J 2 bases; nucleotides not matched to a gene: 5. This CDR3 is CASSPRGGLTDTQYF. Here the CDR3 DNA reads TGTGCCAGCAGCCCGCGGGGGGGCCTCACAGATACGCAGTATTTT. Filled out from reference TRBV7-3 and TRBJ2-3, the complete variable domain reads GAGVSQTPSNKVTEKGKYVELRCDPISGHTALYWYRQSLGQGPEFLIYFQGTGAADDSGLPNDRFFAVRPEGSVSTLKIQRTERGDSAVYLCASSPRGGLTDTQYFGPGTRLTVL.

V and J are TRBV5-1 and TRBJ2-3; TRBD2 matches 14 bases. J gave up 1 base and V 4 bases, and 5 bases lay outside the gene matches. Germline CDR1 SGHRS, CDR2 YFSETQ. This CDR3 region has 17 residues. Here the CDR3 reads CASSLGTSGGGTDTQYF. Written as DNA, the CDR3 is TGCGCCAGCAGCCTAGGGACTAGCGGGGGTGGCACAGATACGCAGTATTTT. The full variable domain, its missing parts supplied by reference TRBV5-1 and TRBJ2-3, is KAGVTQTPRYLIKTRGQQVTLSCSPISGHRSVSWYQQTPGQGLQFLFEYFSETQRNKGNFPGRFSGRQFSNSRSEMNVSTLELGDSALYLCASSLGTSGGGTDTQYFGPGTRLTVL.

This clonotype showed up just a few times. The rearrangement links TRBV10-1 to TRBJ2-3; D possibly uses TRBD1 or TRBD2 (6 bases each). Per the germline V gene, CDR1 is WNHNN and CDR2 is SYGVQD (reference sequence). V was cut by 5 bases and J by 6 bases, with 12 bases left in between. The CDR3 is 13 amino acids. This chain's CDR3 is CASSRGARDTQYF. CDR3 DNA: TGCGCCAGCAGTAGGGGGGCGAGGGATACGCAGTATTTT.

V is TRBV18 and J is TRBJ1-1, with a tentative D call TRBD1 (6 bases). V lost 1 base, J lost 5 bases, and 11 bases lay in between. CDR3 length: 14 amino acids. Germline CDR1 and CDR2: KGHSH and LQKENI. The CDR3 sequence: CASSPQQGWTEAFF. CDR3 coding DNA: TGTGCCAGCTCACCACAACAGGGTTGGACTGAAGCTTTCTTT.

The J gene is TRBJ2-7, the V gene TRBV6-1; D is undetermined. CDR1 MNHNS and CDR2 SASEGT come from the germline V gene. Between the trimmed V and J ends, which lost 0 bases and 0 bases, there was a span of 15 bases. The CDR3 is 17 amino acids. CDR3 nucleotide sequence: TGTGCCAGCAGTGAAGCGGGCGGACGATTAAGCTCCTACGAGCAGTACTTC. It yields the protein CASSEAGGRLSSYEQYF.

V is TRBV19 and J is TRBJ1-4; no clear D gene. With 6 bases removed from V and 3 bases from J, the gap between germline ends came to 8 bases. Looked up from germline, CDR1 is LNHDA and CDR2 is SQIVND (reference sequence). The CDR3 has 13 amino acids. The CDR3 DNA sequence: TGTGCCAGTAGGATTTACGCTAATGAAAAACTGTTTTTT. As protein: CASRIYANEKLFF. Full variable domain (missing parts from reference TRBV19 and TRBJ1-4): DGGITQSPKYLFRKEGQNVTLSCEQNLNHDAMYWYRQDPGQGLRLIYYSQIVNDFQKGDIAEGYSVSREKKESFPLTVTSAQKNPTAFYLCASRIYANEKLFFGSGTQLSVL.

V usage is TRBV6-5 and J usage is TRBJ1-2, with D perhaps matching TRBD1 (5 bases). Between the trimmed V and J ends, which lost 1 base and 10 bases, there was a span of 19 bases. Germline CDR1 reads MNHEY; CDR2 reads SVGAGI. The CDR3 contains 15 residues. The CDR3 region is CASSYFQGKKANYTF. CDR3 DNA: TGTGCCAGCAGTTACTTTCAGGGAAAAAAGGCAAACTACACCTTC.

This chain joins TRBV12-3 or TRBV12-4 and TRBJ2-5; no firm D call. This CDR3 contains 14 residues. Trimming removed 1 base at V and 2 bases at J, with 8 bases between. CDR3 nucleotides: TGTGCCAGCAGTTTAGGTCCGGCACAAGAGACCCAGTACTTC. Residues: CASSLGPAQETQYF.

This chain links TRBV10-3 with TRBJ2-2, with D possibly TRBD2 on 6 matching bases. Germline CDR1 and CDR2: ENHRY and SYGVKD. The CDR3 is 15 amino acids. V was trimmed by 6 bases and J by 5 bases, leaving 16 bases between them. Here the CDR3 reads CAISKGSGGTGELFF. The CDR3 DNA follows: TGTGCCATCAGCAAGGGCTCCGGGGGAACCGGGGAGCTGTTTTTT.

This clonotype is a singleton in its sample. The genes are TRBV7-9 and TRBJ2-1; D could derive from TRBD1 or TRBD2 (6 bases each). CDR1 and CDR2 (germline): SEHNR, FQNEAQ (reference sequence). Trimming took off 1 base at V and 7 bases at J, with 8 bases between the two ends. The CDR3 consists of 13 residues. The DNA of the CDR3 is TGTGCCAGCAGCTTAGTAGGGGGGAATGAGCAGTTCTTC. Its protein product is CASSLVGGNEQFF.

This clonotype turned up a few times. CDR3 amino acids: CASRDRNYGYTF. The CDR3 region has the DNA TGTGCCAGCAGGGACAGGAACTATGGCTACACCTTC. This sequence joins TRBV6-1 and TRBJ1-2; 7 bases agree with TRBD1. CDR1 MNHNS and CDR2 SASEGT come from the germline V gene. V gave up 6 bases and J gave up 2 bases; unmatched junction bases: 0. There are 12 residues in the CDR3.

CDR3 nucleotide sequence: TGTGCCAGCAGTTCCTACAGGGAATCGTCCTACGAGCAGTACTTC. This encodes CASSSYRESSYEQYF. The chain joins TRBV6-2 or TRBV6-3 to TRBJ2-7, with D perhaps matching TRBD1 (6 bases). Trimming stripped 4 bases from V and 1 base from J, with 14 bases between. The CDR3 loop spans 15 amino acids. CDR1 and CDR2 (germline): MNHEY, SVGEGT.

CDR3 coding DNA: TGTGCCAGCAGCACAGATGGCAGGGGGAAATCTGGCTACACCTTC. As protein: CASSTDGRGKSGYTF. The chain recombines TRBV21-1 with TRBJ1-2; the table's D call, TRBD1, has no DNA check behind it. TRBV21-1 is annotated as a pseudogene. CDR3 length: 15 residues.

The chain employs TRBV10-3 and TRBJ1-5, with a weak D call TRBD1 (5 bases). The germline CDR1 and CDR2 sequences are ENHRY and SYGVKD. This CDR3 region has 13 residues. V dropped 4 bases and J dropped 4 bases, with 8 bases sitting between them. CDR3 nucleotides: TGTGCCATCAGTGGACAGACGAATCAGCCCCAGCATTTT. Translated: CAISGQTNQPQHF.

The J gene is TRBJ2-7, the V gene TRBV30; TRBD1 agrees at 9 bases. CDR3 length: 15 residues. The V gene end was trimmed by 2 bases and the J gene end by 6 bases; junction bases not matched to a gene: 11. Germline V gives CDR1 GTSNPN, CDR2 SVGIG (reference sequence). CDR3: CAWSTWTGVGSEQYF. The CDR3 region has the DNA TGTGCCTGGAGTACGTGGACAGGGGTCGGGTCCGAGCAGTACTTC.

The chain couples TRBV20-1 to TRBJ1-1; 9 positions match TRBD1. The V and J ends lost 1 base and 11 bases, in that order; junction bases with no gene match: 11. Per the germline V gene, CDR1 is DFQATT and CDR2 is SNEGSKA (reference sequence). The CDR3 contains 14 residues. The DNA of the CDR3 is TGCAGTGCTAGAGGTGGGGGGACAGGGATTGAGGCTTTCTTT. This encodes CSARGGGTGIEAFF.

The CDR3 DNA is TGTGCCAGCAGTTTTTCCACAGATACGCAGTATTTT. This gives the protein CASSFSTDTQYF. The chain couples TRBV27 to TRBJ2-3; D is uncertain. The CDR3 sequence is 12 residues long. Looked up from germline, CDR1 is MNHEY and CDR2 is SMNVEV (reference sequence). Trimming took off 3 bases at V and 2 bases at J, with 3 bases between the two ends.

This chain uses TRBV12-3 or TRBV12-4 with TRBJ1-6, with D possibly matching TRBD1 (6 bases). V lost 5 bases to trimming and J lost 0 bases, with 17 bases between them. The CDR3 sequence is 18 residues long. In DNA, the CDR3 is TGTGCCAGCAGTCGAACAGGGACCCGTAGCTCCTATAATTCACCCCTCCACTTT. Protein: CASSRTGTRSSYNSPLHF.

This sequence joins TRBV2 and TRBJ1-2; no clear D. Germline V lookup: CDR1 SNHLY, CDR2 FYNNEI. CDR3 size: 13 residues. Trimming pared 3 bases from V and 4 bases from J, leaving 9 bases between. CDR3 residues: CASSEEALYGYTF. The CDR3, as DNA: TGTGCCAGCAGTGAGGAGGCACTCTATGGCTACACCTTC.

The chain recombines TRBV7-9 with TRBJ1-2; 7 bases map to TRBD1. Unmatched junction bases numbered 13, after V lost 5 bases and J lost 4 bases. The CDR3 totals 16 residues. CDR1 SEHNR and CDR2 FQNEAQ come from the germline V gene (reference sequence). Here the CDR3 DNA reads TGTGCCAGCAGCCCATCAGGACAGGAGAGAATCTATGGCTACACCTTC. It translates to CASSPSGQERIYGYTF. The variable domain in full, completed from reference TRBV7-9 and TRBJ1-2, reads DTGVSQNPRHKITKRGQNVTFRCDPISEHNRLYWYRQTLGQGPEFLTYFQNEAQLEKSRLLSDRFSAERPKGSFSTLEIQRTEQGDSAMYLCASSPSGQERIYGYTFGSGTRLTVV.

The V call is TRBV6-1, the J call TRBJ1-6, with 10 bases that match TRBD1. Germline V gives CDR1 MNHNS, CDR2 SASEGT. Trimming took 2 bases from V and 11 from J; bases not matched to a gene: 6. This CDR3 comprises 15 residues. CDR3 in DNA: TGTGCCAGCAGTGAACTGGGACAGGGGAGTACACCCCTCCACTTT. Protein sequence: CASSELGQGSTPLHF.